The clone carrying this TCR beta chain has a handful of counts. Its antigen remains unidentified. One base away lies a much larger clone, so this may be a sequencing read error. This specimen comes from a study of T cells in Graves' hyperthyroidism and ophthalmopathy. Study-wide points: Patients with ophthalmopathy were separated from those with stable hyperthyroidism by a 13 V-J model.

The CDR3 is made up of 15 amino acids. CDR1 is MNHNS, CDR2 SASEGT, per germline. Diagnoses used clinical symptoms, serum thyroxine and TRAb, thyroid ultrasound and orbital computed tomography. RNA transcripts served as the template for amplifying TCR beta CDR3 regions. A first-round RT-PCR of the TCR CDR3 used the HTBI primer set. From the multiplex PCR reads, TCRdb called clonotypes with MiXCR, one entry per CDR3 protein. The sample has approximately 690,000 distinct CDR3 sequences; 20% are singletons. This clonotype was obtained from a man aged 25 to 40 with Graves' ophthalmopathy. Material for sequencing was blood. This chain joins TRBV6-1 and TRBJ1-2; D might be TRBD1 (5 bases). The CDR3 DNA follows: TGTACCAGCAGTTCAAACAGGAAAACCTTCTATGGCTACACCTTC. Amino acid sequence: CTSSSNRKTFYGYTF.